This is a list of T cell receptor beta chains from one sample in a study of monozygotic twins with cystic fibrosis. The repertoire was sequenced with immunoSEQ multiplex PCR; TCRdb's copy has only in-frame clones and lacks some. The top ten hold 0.85% to 1.2% of the sample, which has about 14,000 clones, approximately 85% seen once. The specimen was blood. Receptor source: a boy aged 10-17 years with cystic fibrosis. CDR3s include the opening cysteine and the closing phenylalanine or tryptophan.

TRBV30 | CAWSESGHEQYF
TRBV6-1 | CASSELGPGHVNEKLFF
TRBV2 | CASKVEVMETQYF
TRBV19 | CASSGRMRTGGYYGYTF
TRBV2 | CASSYPGQYTDTQYF
TRBV27 | CASSLLAGANTEAFF
TRBV27 | CASSLAGQGFQPQHF
TRBV9 | CASSTRTGMGTGELFF
TRBV30 | CAWSVRGSNQPQHF
TRBV28 | CASSRTPYSSGANVLTF